Below, one T cell receptor beta chain is given with its context. CDR1 and CDR2 (germline): MNHEY, SVGAGI. The CDR3 loop spans 15 amino acids. J was trimmed by 4 bases and V by 4 bases; bases with no gene match: 5. The record originates from a study of T cell responses to AZD1222 COVID-19 vaccine. Assay: immunoSEQ multiplex PCR; the TCRdb copy retains only in-frame clones and omits some. The sample lists roughly 60,000 clones, around 84% seen once, with approximately 20% in the top ten. The chain joins TRBV6-5 to TRBJ2-7; the match to TRBD2 covers 12 bases. The starting material was peripheral blood, obtained on day 0 of AZD1222 vaccination. The source is an adult in good health. Here the CDR3 reads CASSSPTSGSYEQYF. The CDR3 DNA reads TGTGCCAGCAGTTCCCCGACTAGCGGGAGTTACGAGCAGTACTTC.